The 5 T cell receptor beta chains presented below share a single source sample, sequenced in a study of CD8+ T cells in alopecia areata. Treatment of the sample: oral pan-JAK inhibitor, 5-10 mg twice daily. RNA was extracted and reverse transcribed into cDNA as the sequencing template. Clones were read by immunoSEQ multiplex PCR, and TCRdb kept only the in-frame ones, dropping some. The sample carries about 270,000 clones, 60% recorded once. Source: CD4+ T cells sorted from blood, taken at week 52, from a patient treated with tofacitinib. The source of these receptors is a human donor with alopecia areata.

This clone was detected only a few times. J is TRBJ2-3 and V is TRBV4-1; D gene ambiguous. V was cut by 0 bases and J by 12 bases, with 25 bases left in between. CDR3 length equals 17 residues. Per germline, CDR1 MGHRA and CDR2 YSYEKL. The CDR3, as DNA: TGCGCCAGCAGCCAAGATTCGATCAGAGACTCCCCACAACCCCAGTATTTT. It translates to CASSQDSIRDSPQPQYF.

The rearrangement joins TRBV30 to TRBJ1-2; TRBD1 agrees at 7 bases. Germline CDR1 reads GTSNPN; CDR2 reads SVGIG (reference sequence). The J segment lost 7 bases and the V segment lost 2 bases, leaving 10 bases of the junction unmatched. The CDR3 spans 14 residues. CDR3 region: CAWSLREGARGYTF. CDR3 nucleotides: TGTGCCTGGAGTTTAAGGGAGGGGGCTCGTGGCTACACCTTC.

The chain combines TRBV19 with TRBJ1-1; 8 bases fit TRBD1. Germline V lookup: CDR1 LNHDA, CDR2 SQIVND (reference sequence). This CDR3 has 14 residues. J gave up 4 bases and V 6 bases, and 7 bases lay outside the gene matches. The CDR3 loop reads CASSDRGRGTEAFF. The DNA for the CDR3 is TGTGCCAGTAGCGACAGGGGCCGGGGCACTGAAGCTTTCTTT.

The chain is built from TRBV4-1 and TRBJ2-1; 8 nucleotides agree with TRBD1. V gave up 0 bases and J gave up 4 bases; unmatched junction bases: 8. The length of the CDR3 is 17 residues. Germline V lookup: CDR1 MGHRA, CDR2 YSYEKL. CDR3 region: CASSQEGAGQVYNEQFF. Written as DNA, the CDR3 is TGCGCCAGCAGCCAAGAGGGGGCGGGACAGGTGTACAATGAGCAGTTCTTC.

This clone was counted only a few times. The chain links TRBV30 to TRBJ2-3; 9 positions match TRBD2. This CDR3 region has 14 residues. The germline CDR1 and CDR2 sequences are GTSNPN and SVGIG (reference sequence). Losses at the gene ends were 4 bases for V and 2 bases for J; bases not matched to a gene: 4. The CDR3 coding sequence is TGTGCCTGGAATAGCGGGGGTCTCACAGATACGCAGTATTTT. Protein: CAWNSGGLTDTQYF.